This is a list of T cell receptor beta chains from one sample in a study of T cell changes during pregnancy in multiple sclerosis. The protocol was immunoSEQ multiplex PCR, while the TCRdb copy is restricted to in-frame clones and leaves out a portion. The table lists around 34,000 clones, about 90% of them singletons. The specimen was CD8+ T cells from peripheral blood mononuclear cells, collected after pregnancy. The receptors were gathered from a female donor with multiple sclerosis, enrolled in a pregnancy study. Each CDR3 is given without its conserved first and last residue.

13,TRBV4-3,TRBJ1-4,ASSQAGQGEEKLF
14,TRBV29-1,TRBJ2-7,SVEGSAGQGNYEQY
13,TRBV25-1,TRBJ2-1,ASSRIGGGSYEQF
17,TRBV7-9,TRBJ1-3,ASSYRDRLLSGSGNTIY
12,TRBV7-8,TRBJ1-3,ASSGLGAGNTIY
14,TRBV4-3,TRBJ1-1,ASSQDRRVAGTEAF
11,TRBV11-2,TRBJ2-4,ASSFGLENIQY
13,TRBV5-4,TRBJ1-1,ASSGDGGRYTEAF
9,TRBV6-5,TRBJ2-7,ASSEGLEQY
12,TRBV5-6,TRBJ2-5,ASSLGRAQETQY
12,TRBV15,TRBJ2-2,ATSRVVNTGELF
13,TRBV27,TRBJ1-2,ASSFWTDLRDGYT
16,TRBV7-9,TRBJ2-5,ASSLTGTGIEYQETQY
9,TRBV29-1,TRBJ1-2,SVGTGGGYT
9,TRBV20-1,TRBJ2-2,SAPTSVRMF
10,TRBV5-1,TRBJ1-5,ASSFNDREGH
15,TRBV10-2,TRBJ2-7,ASSEMDGGTGAYEQY
11,TRBV7-9,TRBJ2-5,ASRPGDQETQY
12,TRBV13,TRBJ1-4,ASSFLSGGEKLF
13,TRBV28,TRBJ2-5,ASSFKWGQEETQY
11,TRBV6-5,TRBJ2-2,ASQPGGIGELF
11,TRBV9,TRBJ2-5,ASSVGGGETQY
10,TRBV6-6,TRBJ2-7,ASSYSTLVEY
14,TRBV7-8,TRBJ2-2,ASSSRLAGKTGELF
13,TRBV18,TRBJ2-3,ASSPQAGGTDTQY
13,TRBV9,TRBJ1-2,ASSEGQAGSYGYT
12,TRBV7-9,TRBJ1-1,ASSPPGQFREAF
12,TRBV29-1,TRBJ1-2,SAQAGDSNYGYT
15,TRBV7-9,TRBJ1-1,ASSLLMGDSRFTEAF
12,TRBV11-2,TRBJ2-3,ASSFTGAEDTQY
13,TRBV6-1,TRBJ2-2,ASSERPGETGELF
12,TRBV14,TRBJ1-3,ASSQGIGANTIY